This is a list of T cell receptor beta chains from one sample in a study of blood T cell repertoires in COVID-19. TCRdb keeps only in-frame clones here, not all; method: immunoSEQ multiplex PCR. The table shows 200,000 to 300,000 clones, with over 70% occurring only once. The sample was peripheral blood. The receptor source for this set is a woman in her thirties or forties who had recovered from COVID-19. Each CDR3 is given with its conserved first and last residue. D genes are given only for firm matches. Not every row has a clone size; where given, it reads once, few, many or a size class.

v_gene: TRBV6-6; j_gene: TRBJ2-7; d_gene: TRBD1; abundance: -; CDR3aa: CASRTGGAYEQYF; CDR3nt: TGTGCCAGCAGAACAGGGGGCGCCTACGAGCAGTACTTC
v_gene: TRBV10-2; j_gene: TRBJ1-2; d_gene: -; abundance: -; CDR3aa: CASKEGANYGYTF; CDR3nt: TGCGCCAGCAAGGAGGGAGCTAACTATGGCTACACCTTC
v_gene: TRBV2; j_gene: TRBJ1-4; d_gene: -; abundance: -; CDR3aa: CASSEALGSFNEKLFF; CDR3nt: TGTGCCAGCAGTGAAGCGTTGGGGAGCTTTAATGAAAAACTGTTTTTT
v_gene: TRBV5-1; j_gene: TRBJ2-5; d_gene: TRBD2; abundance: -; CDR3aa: CASSAGVQETQYF; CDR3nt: TGCGCCAGCAGCGCGGGGGTCCAAGAGACCCAGTACTTC
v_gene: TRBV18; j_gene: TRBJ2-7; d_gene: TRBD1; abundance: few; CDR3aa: CASSPGTGESYEQYF; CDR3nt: TGTGCCAGCTCACCAGGGACAGGGGAGTCCTACGAGCAGTACTTC
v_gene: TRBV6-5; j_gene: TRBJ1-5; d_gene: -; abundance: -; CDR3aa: CASTSTENQPQHF; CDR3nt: TGTGCCAGCACCTCGACAGAAAATCAGCCCCAGCATTTT
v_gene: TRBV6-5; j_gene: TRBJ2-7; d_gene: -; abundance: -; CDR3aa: CASSYLGVKYEQYF; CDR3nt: TGTGCCAGCAGTTACCTAGGGGTAAAGTACGAGCAGTACTTC
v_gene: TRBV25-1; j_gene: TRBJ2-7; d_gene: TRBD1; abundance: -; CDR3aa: CASRMGTGRYEQYF; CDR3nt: TGTGCCAGCCGCATGGGGACAGGGAGATACGAGCAGTACTTC
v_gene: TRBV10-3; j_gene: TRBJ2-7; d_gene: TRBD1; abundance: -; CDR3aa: CAIRPGQGAYEQYF; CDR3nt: TGTGCCATCAGGCCGGGACAGGGGGCGTACGAGCAGTACTTC
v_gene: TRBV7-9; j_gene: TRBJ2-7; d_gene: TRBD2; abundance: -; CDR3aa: CASSLGGLAGTSYEQYF; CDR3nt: TGTGCCAGCAGCTTAGGTGGGCTAGCGGGGACTTCCTACGAGCAGTACTTC
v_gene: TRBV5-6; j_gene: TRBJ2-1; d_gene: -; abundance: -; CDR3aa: CASSPSYGPRDEQFF; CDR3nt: TGTGCCAGCAGCCCTTCCTACGGGCCGAGGGATGAGCAGTTCTTC
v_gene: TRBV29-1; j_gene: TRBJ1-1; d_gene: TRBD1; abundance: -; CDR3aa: CSGEGGDTEAFF; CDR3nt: TGCAGCGGGGAAGGGGGCGACACTGAAGCTTTCTTT
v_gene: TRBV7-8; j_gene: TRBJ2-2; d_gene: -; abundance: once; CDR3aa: CAGRGTVRGTGELFF; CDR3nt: TGTGCCGGACGGGGGACCGTACGGGGCACCGGGGAGCTGTTTTTT
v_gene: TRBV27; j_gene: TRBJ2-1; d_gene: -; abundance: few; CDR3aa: CASSLSPSGRDEQFF; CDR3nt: TGTGCCAGCAGTTTAAGCCCGAGTGGGAGAGATGAGCAGTTCTTC
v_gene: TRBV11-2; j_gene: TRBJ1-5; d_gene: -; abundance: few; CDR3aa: CASSLELSPYQPQHF; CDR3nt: TGTGCCAGCAGCTTAGAATTATCCCCCTATCAGCCCCAGCATTTT
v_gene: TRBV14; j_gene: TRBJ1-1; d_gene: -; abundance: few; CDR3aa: CASSRQVGAEAFF; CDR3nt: TGTGCCAGCAGCAGACAGGTTGGCGCTGAAGCTTTCTTT
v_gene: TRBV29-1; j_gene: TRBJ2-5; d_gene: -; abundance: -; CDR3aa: CSADRYQETQYF; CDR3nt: TGCAGCGCAGACAGGTACCAAGAGACCCAGTACTTC
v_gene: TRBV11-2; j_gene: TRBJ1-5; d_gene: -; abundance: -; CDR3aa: CASSLDPRNQPQHF; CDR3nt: TGTGCCAGCAGCTTAGATCCCAGGAATCAGCCCCAGCATTTT
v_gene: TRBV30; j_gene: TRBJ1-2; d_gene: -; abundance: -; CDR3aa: CAWNGEEQANYGYTF; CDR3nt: TGTGCCTGGAACGGTGAGGAGCAAGCTAACTATGGCTACACCTTC
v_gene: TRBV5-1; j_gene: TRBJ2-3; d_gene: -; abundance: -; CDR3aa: CASSLGQADTQYF; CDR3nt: TGCGCCAGCAGCTTGGGACAAGCAGATACGCAGTATTTT
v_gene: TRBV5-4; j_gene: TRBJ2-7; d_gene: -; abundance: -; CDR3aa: CASSLQGSHEQYF; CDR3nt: TGTGCCAGCAGCTTGCAGGGAAGCCACGAGCAGTACTTC
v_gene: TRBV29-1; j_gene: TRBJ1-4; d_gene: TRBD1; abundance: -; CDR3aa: CSALDRGPFGLNEKLFF; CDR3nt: TGCAGCGCCCTGGACAGGGGGCCGTTCGGGCTCAATGAAAAACTGTTTTTT
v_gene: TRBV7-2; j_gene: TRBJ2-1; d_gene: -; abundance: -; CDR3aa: CASSLGRRDRQFF; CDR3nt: TGTGCCAGCAGCTTGGGGCGACGAGACAGGCAGTTCTTC
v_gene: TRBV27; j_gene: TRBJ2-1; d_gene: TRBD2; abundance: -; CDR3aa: CASRHRGGGAHEQFF; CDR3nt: TGTGCCAGCAGACACCGTGGCGGGGGGGCGCATGAGCAGTTCTTC
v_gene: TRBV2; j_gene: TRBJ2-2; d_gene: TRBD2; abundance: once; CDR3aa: CASKSSGGWTGELFF; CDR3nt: TGTGCCAGCAAAAGTAGCGGGGGGTGGACCGGGGAGCTGTTTTTT
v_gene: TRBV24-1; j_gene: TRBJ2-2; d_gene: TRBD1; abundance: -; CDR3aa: CATSDRTGTGELFF; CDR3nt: TGTGCCACCAGTGACAGGACAGGGACCGGGGAGCTGTTTTTT
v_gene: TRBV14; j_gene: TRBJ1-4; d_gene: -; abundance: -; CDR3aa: CASSQGDRFNEKLFF; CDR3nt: TGTGCCAGCAGCCAAGGTGACAGGTTCAATGAAAAACTGTTTTTT
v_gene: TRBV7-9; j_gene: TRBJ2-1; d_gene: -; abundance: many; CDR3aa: CASSYTSGENEQFF; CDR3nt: TGTGCCAGCAGCTATACCTCAGGGGAAAATGAGCAGTTCTTC
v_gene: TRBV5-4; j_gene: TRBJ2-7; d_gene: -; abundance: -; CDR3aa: CASSLDRVVYEQYF; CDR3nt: TGTGCCAGCAGCTTGGACAGGGTAGTTTACGAGCAGTACTTC
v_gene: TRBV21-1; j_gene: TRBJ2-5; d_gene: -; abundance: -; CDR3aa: CASSKAGGPEETQYF; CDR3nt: TGTGCCAGCAGCAAAGCGGGGGGGCCCGAAGAGACCCAGTACTTC
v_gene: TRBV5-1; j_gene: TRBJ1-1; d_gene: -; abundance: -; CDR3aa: CASSLIGGSTEAFF; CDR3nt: TGCGCCAGCAGCTTGATAGGAGGGTCCACTGAAGCTTTCTTT
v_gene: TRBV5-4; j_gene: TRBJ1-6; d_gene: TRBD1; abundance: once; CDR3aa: CASSLRQGSQSPLHF; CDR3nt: TGTGCCAGCAGCCTAAGACAGGGTTCACAATCACCCCTCCACTTT
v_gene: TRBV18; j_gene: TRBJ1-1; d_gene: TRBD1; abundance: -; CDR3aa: CASSPRGQPNTEAFF; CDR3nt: TGTGCCAGCTCACCCAGGGGACAGCCGAACACTGAAGCTTTCTTT
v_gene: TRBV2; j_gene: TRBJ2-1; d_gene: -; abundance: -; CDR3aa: CASNSGQYNEQFF; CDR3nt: TGTGCCAGCAACTCTGGACAGTACAATGAGCAGTTCTTC
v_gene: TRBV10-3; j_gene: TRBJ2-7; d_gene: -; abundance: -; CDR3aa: CAIRGDGGYEQYF; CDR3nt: TGTGCCATCAGGGGGGACGGGGGCTACGAGCAGTACTTC
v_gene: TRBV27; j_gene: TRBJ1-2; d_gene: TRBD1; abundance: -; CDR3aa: CASREYPGQEIYGYTF; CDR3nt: TGTGCCAGCAGAGAATATCCGGGACAGGAGATCTATGGCTACACCTTC
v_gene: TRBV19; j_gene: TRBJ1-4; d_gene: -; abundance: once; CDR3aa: CASSYRERGEKLFF; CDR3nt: TGTGCCAGTAGTTACAGGGAGAGAGGTGAAAAACTGTTTTTT
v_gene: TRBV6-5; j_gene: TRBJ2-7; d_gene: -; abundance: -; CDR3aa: CASLPTGGGEQYF; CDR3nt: TGTGCCAGCCTACCGACTGGAGGTGGCGAGCAGTACTTC
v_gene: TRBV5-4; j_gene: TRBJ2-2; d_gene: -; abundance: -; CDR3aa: CASSLLVGAHTGELFF; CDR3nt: TGTGCCAGCAGCTTATTAGTGGGGGCCCACACCGGGGAGCTGTTTTTT
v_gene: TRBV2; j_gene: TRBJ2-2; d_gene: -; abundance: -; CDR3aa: CASSGADSNTGELFF; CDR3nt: TGTGCCAGCTCCGGGGCGGACAGTAACACCGGGGAGCTGTTTTTT
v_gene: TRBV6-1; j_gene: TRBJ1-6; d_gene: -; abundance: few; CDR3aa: CASSLDNSPLHF; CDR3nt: TGTGCCAGCAGTTTAGATAATTCACCCCTCCACTTT
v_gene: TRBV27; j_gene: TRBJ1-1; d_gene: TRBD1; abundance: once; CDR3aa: CASSWGTGGTEAFF; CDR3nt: TGTGCCAGCAGTTGGGGGACAGGGGGCACTGAAGCTTTCTTT
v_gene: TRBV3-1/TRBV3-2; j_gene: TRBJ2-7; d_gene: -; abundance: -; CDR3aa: CASSRTTYEQYF; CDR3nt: TGTGCCAGCAGCCGCACAACCTACGAGCAGTACTTC